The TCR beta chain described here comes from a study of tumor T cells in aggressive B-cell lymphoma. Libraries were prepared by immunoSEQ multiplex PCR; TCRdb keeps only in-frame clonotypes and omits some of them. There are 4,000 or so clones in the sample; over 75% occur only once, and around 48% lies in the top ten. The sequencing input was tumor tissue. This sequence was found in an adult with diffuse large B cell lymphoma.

For the CDR3, the DNA is TGCGCCAGCAGCGAAACAGGGGGCTGGGAGACCCAGTACTTC. This encodes CASSETGGWETQYF. The chain links TRBV5-1 to TRBJ2-5; TRBD1 aligns across 9 bases. Germline lookup yields CDR1 SGHRS and CDR2 YFSETQ. The ends lost 4 bases at V and 5 bases at J; junction bases unmatched: 6. The CDR3 has 14 amino acids.